A selection of T cell receptor beta chains follows, all from one sample in a study of T cells in narcolepsy. Repertoires were generated with immunoSEQ multiplex PCR, while TCRdb's copy carries only in-frame clones and drops some. The sample includes 25,000 to 30,000 clones, around 81% of them seen just once. Sequenced input: CD45RA- memory CD4+ T cells from PBMCs. The receptors shown here come from a human donor with narcolepsy. Each CDR3 is given with its conserved first and last residue. A D gene is named only where the DNA matches it firmly. A clone size is listed for some rows: how often the clone was seen (once, few, many), or a class if it is expanded.

size	V	D	J	CDR3	DNA
NA	TRBV11-2	NA	TRBJ1-5	CASSTGTASAGNQPQHF	TGTGCCAGCAGCACCGGGACCGCTAGCGCAGGCAATCAGCCCCAGCATTTT
few	TRBV6-1	TRBD1	TRBJ1-1	CASSERTGGRSTEAFF	TGTGCCAGCAGTGAAAGGACAGGGGGTCGTAGCACTGAAGCTTTCTTT
NA	TRBV7-5	NA	TRBJ1-3	CVRSLGPSNTIYF	TGTGTCAGAAGCTTAGGACCCTCTAACACCATATATTTT
NA	TRBV9	NA	TRBJ1-1	CASSVDSLVTEAFF	TGTGCCAGCAGCGTAGATAGTTTGGTAACTGAAGCTTTCTTT
NA	TRBV11-3	NA	TRBJ1-2	CASSLKGNYGYTF	TGTGCCAGCAGCTTGAAAGGCAACTATGGCTACACCTTC
NA	TRBV29-1	TRBD1	TRBJ2-6	CSVVYWTGSSGANVLTF	TGCAGCGTTGTTTATTGGACAGGGTCCTCTGGGGCCAACGTCCTGACTTTC
NA	TRBV6-1	NA	TRBJ1-3	CASRAGNTIYF	TGTGCCAGCAGGGCTGGAAACACCATATATTTT
NA	TRBV30	NA	TRBJ1-1	CAWERTGNTEAFF	TGTGCCTGGGAGAGGACGGGGAACACTGAAGCTTTCTTT
NA	TRBV28	TRBD2	TRBJ2-7	CASSKPRLWTSGTTYEQYF	TGTGCCAGCAGCAAACCCAGGCTCTGGACTAGCGGAACGACCTACGAGCAGTACTTC
NA	TRBV9	NA	TRBJ2-1	CASSPTVSVRNEQFF	TGTGCCAGCAGCCCCACAGTCTCCGTAAGGAATGAGCAGTTCTTC
NA	TRBV5-1	NA	TRBJ1-1	CASSSELNTEAFF	TGCGCCAGCAGCTCCGAGCTGAACACTGAAGCTTTCTTT
NA	TRBV7-2	NA	TRBJ1-5	CASSLERYQPQHF	TGTGCCAGCAGCTTAGAACGATATCAGCCCCAGCATTTT
NA	TRBV7-6	NA	TRBJ2-2	CASSLMVVTGELFF	TGTGCCAGCAGCTTAATGGTGGTGACCGGGGAGCTGTTTTTT
NA	TRBV4-2	NA	TRBJ1-5	CASSQESMGNQPQHF	TGTGCCAGCAGCCAAGAGTCCATGGGCAATCAGCCCCAGCATTTT
NA	TRBV25-1	NA	TRBJ2-3	CASSESHTDTQYF	TGTGCCAGCAGTGAATCTCATACAGATACGCAGTATTTT
NA	TRBV2	TRBD1	TRBJ1-1	CASSERTGVEAFF	TGTGCCAGCAGTGAGAGGACAGGGGTTGAAGCTTTCTTT
NA	TRBV30	NA	TRBJ1-3	CAWSSLYSGNTIYF	TGTGCCTGGAGTTCACTGTACTCTGGAAACACCATATATTTT
NA	TRBV7-2	NA	TRBJ2-7	CASNLAATGSYEQYF	TGTGCCAGCAACTTAGCGGCGACAGGGTCCTACGAGCAGTACTTC
NA	TRBV28	TRBD1	TRBJ2-7	CASSFGDRGQEQYF	TGTGCCAGCAGCTTTGGGGACAGGGGACAGGAGCAGTACTTC
NA	TRBV5-8	NA	TRBJ2-3	CASSGPTDTQYF	TGTGCCAGCAGCGGACCTACAGATACGCAGTATTTT
NA	TRBV6-5	TRBD2	TRBJ2-3	CASGKERGRTDTQYF	TGTGCCAGCGGCAAGGAGCGGGGGCGCACAGATACGCAGTATTTT
NA	TRBV6-1	TRBD1	TRBJ1-3	CASSQGQVTTIYF	TGTGCCAGCAGTCAGGGACAGGTTACCACCATATATTTT
once	TRBV5-4	TRBD2	TRBJ2-2	CASSQSGGRNTGELFF	TGTGCCAGCAGCCAGAGCGGGGGCCGGAACACCGGGGAGCTGTTTTTT
NA	TRBV5-1	TRBD2	TRBJ2-3	CASSQSPTSGGGTDTQYF	TGCGCCAGCAGCCAATCCCCGACTAGCGGGGGTGGTACAGATACGCAGTATTTT
NA	TRBV6-6	TRBD2	TRBJ2-3	CASIFAGGGDTQYF	TGTGCCAGCATATTCGCGGGGGGGGGAGATACGCAGTATTTT
NA	TRBV7-3	NA	TRBJ2-7	CASSSQTGYEQYF	TGTGCCAGCAGCTCCCAGACAGGCTACGAGCAGTACTTC
NA	TRBV5-1	NA	TRBJ1-1	CASSTNGGAHTEAFF	TGCGCCAGCAGCACGAACGGAGGGGCGCACACTGAAGCTTTCTTT
NA	TRBV5-8	NA	TRBJ2-3	CASSLIAGGDTQYF	TGTGCCAGCAGCTTGATAGCTGGGGGAGATACGCAGTATTTT
NA	TRBV11-3	NA	TRBJ2-7	CASRPRGLYEQYF	TGTGCCAGCCGCCCCAGGGGATTATACGAGCAGTACTTC
NA	TRBV5-6	NA	TRBJ2-2	CASSLQHGELFF	TGTGCCAGCAGCTTGCAGCACGGGGAGCTGTTTTTT
NA	TRBV6-5	TRBD1	TRBJ1-2	CASSYSDRAGRYGYTF	TGTGCCAGCAGTTACTCAGACAGGGCCGGGAGATATGGCTACACCTTC
NA	TRBV5-6	NA	TRBJ1-4	CASSLGGRFEKLFF	TGTGCCAGCAGCTTGGGGGGGCGCTTCGAAAAACTGTTTTTT
NA	TRBV30	TRBD2	TRBJ2-5	CAWSAPSSGQETQYF	TGTGCCTGGAGTGCCCCCAGTAGCGGGCAAGAGACCCAGTACTTC
NA	TRBV28	NA	TRBJ1-5	CAGARVSQPQHF	TGTGCCGGGGCTCGCGTTAGTCAGCCCCAGCATTTT
NA	TRBV6-6	NA	TRBJ2-3	CASSYSRQGLTDTQYF	TGTGCCAGCAGTTACTCCAGACAGGGACTCACAGATACGCAGTATTTT